Listed below are T cell receptor beta chains from one sample, sequenced in a study of shared clonotypes between healthy human individuals. TCRdb's table, derived via immunoSEQ multiplex PCR, lists solely in-frame clones and lacks some. The sample has under 1,100,000 clones, about 74% seen once; the top ten hold around 1.4%. Sequencing was carried out using memory CD4+ T cells sorted from blood. These receptors were obtained from a man aged 18 to 30 in good health. CDR3s include the opening cysteine and the closing phenylalanine or tryptophan. The order of the fields is D gene, clone size, J gene, V gene, CDR3 DNA, CDR3 protein. A D gene is named only where the DNA matches it firmly. The size field is filled for only some rows; it gives once, few, many or a size class.

>-|few|TRBJ1-2|TRBV5-4
TGTGCCAGCAGCTTGGGGGCGACCTATGGCTACACCTTC
CASSLGATYGYTF
>TRBD1|-|TRBJ2-6|TRBV19
TGTGCCAGTAGTAGGGGACAGGGGGCTGGGGCCAACGTCCTGACTTTC
CASSRGQGAGANVLTF
>-|-|TRBJ2-2|TRBV9
TGTGCCAGCAGCGTATCAGACACCGGGGAGCTGTTTTTT
CASSVSDTGELFF
>-|few|TRBJ1-1|TRBV30
TGTGCCTGGGGGAAACAGGGGAACACTGAAGCTTTCTTT
CAWGKQGNTEAFF
>TRBD2|few|TRBJ2-4|TRBV7-2
TGTGCCAGCAGCTCCGGGACTAGCGTTGGATTAGCCAAAAACATTCAGTACTTC
CASSSGTSVGLAKNIQYF
>-|-|TRBJ2-3|TRBV5-6
TGTGCCAGCACCCTAAGCGGCACAGATACGCAGTATTTT
CASTLSGTDTQYF
>-|-|TRBJ2-6|TRBV12-5
TGTGCTAGTGGTTTGGGGCTAGGTAGGGCCAACGTCCTGACTTTC
CASGLGLGRANVLTF
>-|-|TRBJ1-1|TRBV6-5
TGTGCCAGCAGTTACCCTGGCGGGGGGACTGAAGCTTTCTTT
CASSYPGGGTEAFF
>-|-|TRBJ2-1|TRBV7-6
TGTGCCAGCAGTTTACCTGGGGTTGATGAGCAGTTCTTC
CASSLPGVDEQFF
>-|once|TRBJ1-3|TRBV7-2
TGTGCCAGCAGCGGGGCCGGAATTGGAAACACCATATATTTT
CASSGAGIGNTIYF
>-|-|TRBJ1-5|TRBV30
TGTGCCTGGAGACCCGGGACGGCAAGCAATCAGCCCCAGCATTTT
CAWRPGTASNQPQHF
>TRBD2|once|TRBJ2-7|TRBV6-1
TGTGCCAGCAGGACTCTAGCGGGAGCTACTTCAGGGCAGTACTTC
CASRTLAGATSGQYF
>TRBD1|-|TRBJ2-6|TRBV28
TGTGCCAGCAGTTTACCTGCCGGGACAGCTGGGGCCAACGTCCTGACTTTC
CASSLPAGTAGANVLTF
>-|-|TRBJ2-5|TRBV20-1
TGCAGTGCTCCCAGGGATGAGACCCAGTACTTC
CSAPRDETQYF
>-|many|TRBJ1-2|TRBV5-4
TGTGCCAGCAGCTCCCCGATTTCGGGGAACTATGGCTACACCTTC
CASSSPISGNYGYTF
>-|-|TRBJ2-1|TRBV7-2
TGTGCCAGCAGCCGGGACGGGACGTCCTACAATGAGCAGTTCTTC
CASSRDGTSYNEQFF
>-|few|TRBJ1-5|TRBV28
TGTGCCAGCAGCAATGAGAGGAATCAGCCCCAGCATTTT
CASSNERNQPQHF
>TRBD2|-|TRBJ2-3|TRBV19
TGTGCCAGTAGCCCTAGCGGGTCCTCTAGCACAGATACGCAGTATTTT
CASSPSGSSSTDTQYF
>-|-|TRBJ1-1|TRBV2
TGTGCCAGCACTCCCGGGGGATTTGTCACTTTCTTT
CASTPGGFVTFF
>-|-|TRBJ2-7|TRBV6-6
TGTGCCTCCGGGGCAGGGAACTACGAGCAGTACTTC
CASGAGNYEQYF
>TRBD1|-|TRBJ1-4|TRBV5-1
TGCGCCAGCAGCCCCAGGGACAGGGGAAATGAAAAACTGTTTTTT
CASSPRDRGNEKLFF
>-|-|TRBJ1-1|TRBV11-2
TGTGCCAGCAGCTTATTATCGGGGGGAGAAGCTTTCTTT
CASSLLSGGEAFF
>TRBD1|-|TRBJ1-2|TRBV2
TGTGCCAGCACCAAGGGACAGGGCTCTAACTATGGCTACACCTTC
CASTKGQGSNYGYTF
>-|-|TRBJ1-5|TRBV7-2
TGTGCCAGCAGCTTAAGGGGTCTCGGCAATCAGCCCCAGCATTTT
CASSLRGLGNQPQHF
>-|-|TRBJ2-2|TRBV7-6
TGTGCCAGCAGCTTTTCCCGGGACGGCAGGACCGGGGAGCTGTTTTTT
CASSFSRDGRTGELFF
>-|-|TRBJ1-2|TRBV4-1
TGCGCCAGCAGCCAAATTATCAGGGGCTCCTATGGCTACACCTTC
CASSQIIRGSYGYTF
>TRBD2|many|TRBJ2-7|TRBV27
TGTGCCAGCAGTTTGCGGGGGGGCGCCTACGAGCAGTACTTC
CASSLRGGAYEQYF
>TRBD1|-|TRBJ1-1|TRBV5-1
TGCGCCAGCAGCCGACAATTTGGGACAGGGTTTTATGAAGCTTTCTTT
CASSRQFGTGFYEAFF
>-|-|TRBJ2-1|TRBV7-2
TGTGCCAGCAGCTTAGGTGGGCGTAACTCCTACAATGAGCAGTTCTTC
CASSLGGRNSYNEQFF